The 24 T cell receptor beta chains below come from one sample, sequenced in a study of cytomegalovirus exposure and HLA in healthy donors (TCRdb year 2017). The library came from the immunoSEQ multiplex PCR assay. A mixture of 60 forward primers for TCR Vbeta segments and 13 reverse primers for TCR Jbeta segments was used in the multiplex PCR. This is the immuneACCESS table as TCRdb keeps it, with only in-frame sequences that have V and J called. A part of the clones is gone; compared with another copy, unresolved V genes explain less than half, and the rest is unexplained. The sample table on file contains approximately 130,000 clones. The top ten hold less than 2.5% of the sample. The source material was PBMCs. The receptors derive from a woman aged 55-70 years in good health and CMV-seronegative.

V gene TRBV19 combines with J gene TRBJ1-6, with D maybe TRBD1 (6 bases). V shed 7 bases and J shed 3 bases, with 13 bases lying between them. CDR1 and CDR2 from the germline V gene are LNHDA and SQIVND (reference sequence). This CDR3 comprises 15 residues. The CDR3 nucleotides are TGTGCCAGTACTTTACAGGGAGTCTATAATTCACCCCTCCACTTT. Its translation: CASTLQGVYNSPLHF.

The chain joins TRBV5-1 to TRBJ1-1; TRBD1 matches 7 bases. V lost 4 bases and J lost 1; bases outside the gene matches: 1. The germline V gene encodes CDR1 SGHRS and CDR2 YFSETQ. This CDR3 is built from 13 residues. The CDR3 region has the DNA TGCGCCAGCAGCCGGGACAGGAACACTGAAGCTTTCTTT. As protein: CASSRDRNTEAFF. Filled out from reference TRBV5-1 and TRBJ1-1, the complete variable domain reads KAGVTQTPRYLIKTRGQQVTLSCSPISGHRSVSWYQQTPGQGLQFLFEYFSETQRNKGNFPGRFSGRQFSNSRSEMNVSTLELGDSALYLCASSRDRNTEAFFGQGTRLTVV.

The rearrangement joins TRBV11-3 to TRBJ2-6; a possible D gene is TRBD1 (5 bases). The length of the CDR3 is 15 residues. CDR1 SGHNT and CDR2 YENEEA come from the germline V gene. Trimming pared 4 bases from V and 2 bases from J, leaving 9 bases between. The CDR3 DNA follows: TGTGCCAGCAGCTCAGGGTCCGCTGGGGCCAACGTCCTGACTTTC. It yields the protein CASSSGSAGANVLTF.

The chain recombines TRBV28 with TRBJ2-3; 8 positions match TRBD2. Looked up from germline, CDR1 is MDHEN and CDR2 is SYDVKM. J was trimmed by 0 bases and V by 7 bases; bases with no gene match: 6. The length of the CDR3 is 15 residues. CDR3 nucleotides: TGTGCCAGCATCCCTAGCGGGTACAGCACAGATACGCAGTATTTT. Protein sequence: CASIPSGYSTDTQYF.

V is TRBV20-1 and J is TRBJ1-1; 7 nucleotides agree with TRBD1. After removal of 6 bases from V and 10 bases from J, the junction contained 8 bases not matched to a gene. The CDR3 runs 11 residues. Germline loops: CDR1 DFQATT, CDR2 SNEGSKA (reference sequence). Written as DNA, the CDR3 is TGCAGTGCCCCACGACAGGGTCTAGCTTTCTTT. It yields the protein CSAPRQGLAFF.

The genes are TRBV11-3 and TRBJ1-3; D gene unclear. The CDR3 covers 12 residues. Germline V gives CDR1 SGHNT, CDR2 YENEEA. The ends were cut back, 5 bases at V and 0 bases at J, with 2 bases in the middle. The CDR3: CASSRSGNTIYF. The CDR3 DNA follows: TGTGCCAGCAGCCGCTCTGGAAACACCATATATTTT.

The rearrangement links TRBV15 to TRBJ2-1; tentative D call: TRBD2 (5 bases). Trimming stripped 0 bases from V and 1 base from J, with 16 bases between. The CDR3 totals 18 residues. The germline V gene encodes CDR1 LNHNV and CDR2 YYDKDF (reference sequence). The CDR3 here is CATSRDPRWRASYNEQFF. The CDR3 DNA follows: TGTGCCACCAGCAGAGATCCGAGGTGGCGGGCTTCCTACAATGAGCAGTTCTTC.

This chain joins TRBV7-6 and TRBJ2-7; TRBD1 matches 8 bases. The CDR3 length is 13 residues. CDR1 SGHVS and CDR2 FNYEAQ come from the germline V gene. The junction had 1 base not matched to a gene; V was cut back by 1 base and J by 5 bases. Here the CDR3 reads CASSLEGQDEQYF. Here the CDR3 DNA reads TGTGCCAGCAGCTTAGAGGGACAGGACGAGCAGTACTTC.

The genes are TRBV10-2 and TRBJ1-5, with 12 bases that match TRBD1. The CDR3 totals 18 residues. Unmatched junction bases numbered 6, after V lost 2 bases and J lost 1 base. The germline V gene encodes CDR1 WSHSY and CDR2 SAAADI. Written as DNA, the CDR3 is TGCGCCAGCAGTGAGCCGGGACAGGGGGCTGGGAGCAATCAGCCCCAGCATTTT. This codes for CASSEPGQGAGSNQPQHF.

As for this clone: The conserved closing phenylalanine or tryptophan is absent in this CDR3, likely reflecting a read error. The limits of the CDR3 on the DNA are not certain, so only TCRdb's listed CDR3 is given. This CDR3 is CASSESGRGWTL. This chain uses TRBV6-1 with TRBJ1-2; the table's D call, TRBD1, has no DNA check behind it. The CDR3 is 12 residues long, counting both termini. Germline CDR1 is MNHNS and CDR2 is SASEGT.

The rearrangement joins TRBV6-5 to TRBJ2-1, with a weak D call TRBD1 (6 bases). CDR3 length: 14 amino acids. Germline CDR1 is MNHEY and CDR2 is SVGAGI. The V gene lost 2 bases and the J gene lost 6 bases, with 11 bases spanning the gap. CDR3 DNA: TGTGCCAGCAGTTACGTCCAGGGGAGCAATGAGCAGTTCTTC. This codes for CASSYVQGSNEQFF.

This CDR3 reads CASSQSPAGGYNEQFF. CDR3 nucleotide sequence: TGCGCCAGCAGCCAATCGCCAGCGGGGGGCTACAATGAGCAGTTCTTC. The chain is built from TRBV4-1 and TRBJ2-1; 9 bases align to TRBD2. The CDR3 is 16 residues long. Germline V lookup: CDR1 MGHRA, CDR2 YSYEKL. Unmatched junction bases numbered 5, after V lost 2 bases and J lost 3 bases.

The CDR3 region is CASSLLSNQPQHF. As DNA, the CDR3 is TGTGCCAGCAGCTTGCTTAGCAATCAGCCCCAGCATTTT. The chain carries TRBV5-4 and TRBJ1-5, with unresolved D. This CDR3 comprises 13 residues. V was pared by 1 base and J by 0 bases, with 2 bases between. In germline, CDR1 is SGHNT, CDR2 YYREEE (reference sequence).

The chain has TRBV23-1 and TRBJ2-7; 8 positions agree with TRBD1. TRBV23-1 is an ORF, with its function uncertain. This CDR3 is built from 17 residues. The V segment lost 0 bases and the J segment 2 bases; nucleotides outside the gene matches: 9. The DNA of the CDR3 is TGCGCCAGCAGTCAATCGCTGGCAGGGGGCATCGCCTACGAGCAGTACTTC. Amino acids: CASSQSLAGGIAYEQYF.

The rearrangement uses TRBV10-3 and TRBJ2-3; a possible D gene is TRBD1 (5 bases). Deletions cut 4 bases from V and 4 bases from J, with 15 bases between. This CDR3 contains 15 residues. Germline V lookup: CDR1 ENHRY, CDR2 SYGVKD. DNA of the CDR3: TGTGCCATCAGTGGTTCGGCAGGGTCGGCAGATACGCAGTATTTT. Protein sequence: CAISGSAGSADTQYF.

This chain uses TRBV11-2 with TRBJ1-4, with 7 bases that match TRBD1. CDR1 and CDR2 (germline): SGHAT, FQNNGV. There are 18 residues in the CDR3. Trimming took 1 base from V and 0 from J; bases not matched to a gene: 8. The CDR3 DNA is TGTGCCAGCAGCTTAGTAGGTGCAGGGGGTCCAACTAATGAAAAACTGTTTTTT. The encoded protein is CASSLVGAGGPTNEKLFF.

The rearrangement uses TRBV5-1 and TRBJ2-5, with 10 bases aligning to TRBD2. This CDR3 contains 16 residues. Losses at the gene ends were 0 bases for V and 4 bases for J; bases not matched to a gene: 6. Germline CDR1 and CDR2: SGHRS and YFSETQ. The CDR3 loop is CASSLGASGSLETQYF. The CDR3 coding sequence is TGCGCCAGCAGCTTGGGGGCTAGCGGGAGTTTAGAGACCCAGTACTTC.

This chain's CDR3 is CASSMGQGGGYTF. The CDR3 nucleotides read TGTGCCAGCAGTATGGGACAGGGGGGTGGCTACACCTTC. V usage is TRBV28 and J usage is TRBJ1-2; 11 bases are shared with TRBD1. Unmatched junction bases numbered 3, after V lost 5 bases and J lost 7 bases. The CDR3 has 13 amino acids. CDR1 is MDHEN and CDR2 is SYDVKM in the germline V gene.

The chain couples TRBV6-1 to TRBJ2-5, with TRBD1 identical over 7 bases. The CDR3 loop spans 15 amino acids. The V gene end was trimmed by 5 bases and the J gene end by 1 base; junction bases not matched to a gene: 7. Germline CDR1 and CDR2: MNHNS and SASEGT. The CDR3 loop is CASSPGQAIQETQYF. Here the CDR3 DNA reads TGTGCCAGCAGTCCCGGACAGGCTATCCAAGAGACCCAGTACTTC.

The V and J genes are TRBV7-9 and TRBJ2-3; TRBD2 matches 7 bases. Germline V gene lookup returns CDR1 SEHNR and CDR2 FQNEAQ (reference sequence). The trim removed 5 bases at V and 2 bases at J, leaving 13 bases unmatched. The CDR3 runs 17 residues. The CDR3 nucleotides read TGTGCCAGCAGCGCCTTGCTCGGGAGGCTCGACACAGATACGCAGTATTTT. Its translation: CASSALLGRLDTDTQYF. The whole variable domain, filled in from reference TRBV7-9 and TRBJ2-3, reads DTGVSQNPRHKITKRGQNVTFRCDPISEHNRLYWYRQTLGQGPEFLTYFQNEAQLEKSRLLSDRFSAERPKGSFSTLEIQRTEQGDSAMYLCASSALLGRLDTDTQYFGPGTRLTVL.

CDR3 DNA sequence: TGTGCCAGCAGCTTACAGGGGGCCCTCGCGAATAGCAATCAGCCCCAGCATTTT. It yields the protein CASSLQGALANSNQPQHF. This sequence joins TRBV13 and TRBJ1-5; 8 bases agree with TRBD1. The CDR3 sequence is 18 residues long. With 2 bases clipped from V and 0 bases from J, the junction kept 9 bases outside the gene matches. CDR1 and CDR2 (germline): PRHDT, FYEKMQ (reference sequence).

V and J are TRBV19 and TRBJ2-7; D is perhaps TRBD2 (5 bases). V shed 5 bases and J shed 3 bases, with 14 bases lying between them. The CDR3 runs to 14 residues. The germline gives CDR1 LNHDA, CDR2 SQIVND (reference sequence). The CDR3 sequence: CASSLTADGYEQYF. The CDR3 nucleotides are TGTGCCAGTAGTCTTACAGCGGACGGCTACGAGCAGTACTTC.

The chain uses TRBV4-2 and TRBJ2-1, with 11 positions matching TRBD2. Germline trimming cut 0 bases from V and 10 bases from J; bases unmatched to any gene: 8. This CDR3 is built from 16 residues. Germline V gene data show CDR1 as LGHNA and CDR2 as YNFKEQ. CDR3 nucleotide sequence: TGTGCCAGCAGCCAAGAGTGGGCTAGCGGGGGGACCGAGCAGTTCTTC. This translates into CASSQEWASGGTEQFF.

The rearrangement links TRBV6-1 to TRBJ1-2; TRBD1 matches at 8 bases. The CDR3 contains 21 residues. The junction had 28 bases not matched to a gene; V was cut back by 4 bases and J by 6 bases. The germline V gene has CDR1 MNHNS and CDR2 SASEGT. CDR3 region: CASSVAGVGRQGPKRGDGYTF. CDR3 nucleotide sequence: TGTGCCAGCAGTGTAGCGGGTGTAGGCCGACAGGGGCCGAAGAGGGGGGATGGCTACACCTTC.